This T cell receptor beta chain came from a study of blood T cell repertoires in COVID-19. Overall study: The samples span acute and convalescent COVID-19 from the United States, Italy and Spain. PBMCs, B-cell-depleted T cells, or T cells provided the cDNA or gDNA that made up the material.

Clinical histories supplied by participants themselves formed the basis of cohort assignment. Sequenced by immunoSEQ multiplex PCR; TCRdb stores in-frame clones only, minus some. The sample holds hundreds of thousands of clones, about 90% seen once. Trimming pared 1 base from V and 9 bases from J, leaving 22 bases between. Germline V CDR1 and CDR2: MGHRA, YSYEKL. The CDR3 totals 17 residues. Material: PBMCs or T cells enriched from blood (not recorded which). This TCR was recovered from a young woman with acute COVID-19. This chain joins TRBV4-1 and TRBJ2-1; perhaps TRBD2 as D (5 bases). In nucleotides, the CDR3 is TGCGCCAGCAGCCAAGCAGTGGGCCGGACTCAAAAATTTGAGCAGTTCTTC. Protein: CASSQAVGRTQKFEQFF.